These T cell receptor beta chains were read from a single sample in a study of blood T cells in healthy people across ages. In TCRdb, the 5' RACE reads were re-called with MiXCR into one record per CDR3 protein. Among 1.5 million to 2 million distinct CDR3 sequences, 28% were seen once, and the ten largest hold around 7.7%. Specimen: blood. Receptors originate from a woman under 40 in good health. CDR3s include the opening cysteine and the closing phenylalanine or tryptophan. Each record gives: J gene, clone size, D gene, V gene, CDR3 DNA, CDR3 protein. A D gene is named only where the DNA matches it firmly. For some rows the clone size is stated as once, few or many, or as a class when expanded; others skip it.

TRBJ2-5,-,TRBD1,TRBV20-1,TGCAGTGCTAGATCCGGGACAGAACAAGAGACCCAGTACTTC,CSARSGTEQETQYF
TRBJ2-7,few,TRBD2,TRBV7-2,TGTGCCAGCAGCTTGACTTCTAGCGGGGGCCGCAATGAGCAGTACTTC,CASSLTSSGGRNEQYF
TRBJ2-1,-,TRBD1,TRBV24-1,TGTGCCACGGGGACAGGGGGAGGCTATGAGCAGTTCTTC,CATGTGGGYEQFF
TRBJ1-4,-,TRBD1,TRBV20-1,TGCAGTGCTTGGACAGGGAAGGCAACTAATGAAAAACTGTTTTTT,CSAWTGKATNEKLFF
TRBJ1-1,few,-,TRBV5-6,TGTGCCAGCAGCTTAAGGAGGTTGAACACTGAAGCTTTCTTT,CASSLRRLNTEAFF
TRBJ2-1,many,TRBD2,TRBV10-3,TGTGCCATCAGTGATGGGACTAGCGGGGGGCCGGACAATGAGCAGTTCTTC,CAISDGTSGGPDNEQFF
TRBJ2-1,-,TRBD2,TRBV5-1,TGCGCCAGCAGCTTGGGGACTAGCGGTCCCAATGAGCAGTTCTTC,CASSLGTSGPNEQFF
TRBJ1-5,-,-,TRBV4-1,TGCGCCAGCAGCCAAGCGCGGGGCAATCAGCCCCAGCATTTT,CASSQARGNQPQHF
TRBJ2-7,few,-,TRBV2,TGTGCCAGCAGCGCAGGGGCGAGGGACGAGCAGTACTTC,CASSAGARDEQYF
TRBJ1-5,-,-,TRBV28,TGTGCCAGCAGTGGGGCATGGTATCAGCCCCAGCATTTT,CASSGAWYQPQHF
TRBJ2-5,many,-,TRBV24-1,TGTGCCACCAGTGATCCAGGGCAAGAGACCCAGTACTTC,CATSDPGQETQYF
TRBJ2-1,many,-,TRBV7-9,TGTGCCAGCAGCTTATCTAGTGTGGGCTCCTACAATGAGCAGTTCTTC,CASSLSSVGSYNEQFF
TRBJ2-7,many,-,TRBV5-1,TGCGCCAGCAGTTTCGACGGGAACTACGAGCAGTACTTC,CASSFDGNYEQYF
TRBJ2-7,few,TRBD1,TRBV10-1,TGCGCCAGCAGTGAGACGGATTGCAGGGGGCTCCCCGAGCAGTACTTC,CASSETDCRGLPEQYF
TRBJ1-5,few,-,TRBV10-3,TGTGCCATCAGTGAGTCGGGGTTAGATCAGCCCCAGCATTTT,CAISESGLDQPQHF
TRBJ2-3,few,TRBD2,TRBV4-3,TGCGCCAGCAGCCGCCTTACGGGACTAGCGGGGAGAGGGGGTTCAGATACGCAGTATTTT,CASSRLTGLAGRGGSDTQYF
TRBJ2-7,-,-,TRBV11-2,TGTGCCAGCAGAAAACTCGGGGGTTACGAGCAGTACTTC,CASRKLGGYEQYF
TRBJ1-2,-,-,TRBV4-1,TGCGCCAGCAACCAAGATCCAGGAGATGGCTACACCTTC,CASNQDPGDGYTF
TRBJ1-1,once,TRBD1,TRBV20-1,TGCAGTGCTAGAGTTACCACAGGGGCCACTGAAGCTTTCTTT,CSARVTTGATEAFF
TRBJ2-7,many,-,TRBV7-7,TGTGCCAGCAGCCCCGGCTTCGGAGCCGCCTACGAGCAGTACTTC,CASSPGFGAAYEQYF
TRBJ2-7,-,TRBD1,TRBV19,TGTGCCAGTAGTATAGGAGCCGGACAGGGATACGAGCAGTACTTC,CASSIGAGQGYEQYF
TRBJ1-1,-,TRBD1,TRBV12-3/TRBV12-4,TGTGCCAGCAGGTTAGATAGGGACAGCAAAGCTTTCTTT,CASRLDRDSKAFF
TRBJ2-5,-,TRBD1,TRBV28,TGTGCCAGCAGCCGGACAGGGGGCGCCGGCGGGACCCAGTACTTC,CASSRTGGAGGTQYF
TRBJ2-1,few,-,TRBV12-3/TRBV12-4,TGTGCCAGCACCTTGGGAGACGCTCAGTACAATGAGCAGTTCTTC,CASTLGDAQYNEQFF
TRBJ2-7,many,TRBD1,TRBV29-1,TGCAGCGTTGATTTCCAGGGGGCATACGAGCAGTACTTC,CSVDFQGAYEQYF
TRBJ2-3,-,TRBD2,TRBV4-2,TGTGCCAGCAGCCAAGTTCGTGGCGGGGGGGCAGATACGCAGTATTTT,CASSQVRGGGADTQYF
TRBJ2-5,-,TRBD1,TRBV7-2,TGTGCCAGCAGCTCGGACAGGGCCGTTGAGACCCAGTACTTC,CASSSDRAVETQYF
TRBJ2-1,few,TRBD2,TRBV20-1,TGCAGTGCTAGGCCGGGAGGACAACCTAGGGAGCAGTTCTTC,CSARPGGQPREQFF
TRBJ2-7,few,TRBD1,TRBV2,TGTGCCAGCAAGGGACAGGGTGACGAGCAGTACTTC,CASKGQGDEQYF
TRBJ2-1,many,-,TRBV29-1,TGCAGCGGGGGGGTCAATGAGCAGTTCTTC,CSGGVNEQFF
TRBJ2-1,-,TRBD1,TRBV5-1,TGCGCCAGCAGCGTCGGGACAGGGGTAGAGTATGAGCAGTTCTTC,CASSVGTGVEYEQFF
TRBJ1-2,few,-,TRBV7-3,TGTGCCAGCAGCTTAAAGTCTGGCTACACCTTC,CASSLKSGYTF
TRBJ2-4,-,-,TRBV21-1,TGTGCCAGCAGCCTTACCCGCGGGGGCGGCAAAAACATTCAGTACTTC,CASSLTRGGGKNIQYF
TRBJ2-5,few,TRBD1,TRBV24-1,TGTGCCACCAGCCCATGGCAGGGGGCGAAAGAGACCCAGTACTTC,CATSPWQGAKETQYF
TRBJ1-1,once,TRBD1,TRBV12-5,TGTGCTAGTGGTCCATCCGGGACAGGGAACACTGAAGCTTTCTTT,CASGPSGTGNTEAFF
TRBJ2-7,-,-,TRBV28,TGTGCCAGCAGAACACAGGTCAACTCCTACGAGCAGTACTTC,CASRTQVNSYEQYF
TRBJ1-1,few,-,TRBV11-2,TGTGCCAGCAGCGAACAGTTCCCCATGAACACTGAAGCTTTCTTT,CASSEQFPMNTEAFF
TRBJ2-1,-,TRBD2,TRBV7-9,TGTGCCAGCAGCCTTTTTAGCGGGGGGGCCTACAATGAGCAGTTCTTC,CASSLFSGGAYNEQFF
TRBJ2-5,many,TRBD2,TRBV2,TGTGCCAGCAACCGACTAGCGGGGAGCCAAGAGACCCAGTACTTC,CASNRLAGSQETQYF
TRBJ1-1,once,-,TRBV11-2,TGTGCCAGCAGCCCAAATGCCCCGAACACTGAAGCTTTCTTT,CASSPNAPNTEAFF
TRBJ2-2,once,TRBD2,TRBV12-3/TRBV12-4,TGTGCCAGCAGTCCCGGGACTAGCGGTTACACCGGGGAGCTGTTTTTT,CASSPGTSGYTGELFF
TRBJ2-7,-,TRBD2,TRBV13,TGTGCCAGCAGCTTACGAGGTAGCGGGAGTCCCTACGAGCAGTACTTC,CASSLRGSGSPYEQYF
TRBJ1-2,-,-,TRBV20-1,TGCAGTGCTAGTTCCATGATTGCCTATGGCTACACCTTC,CSASSMIAYGYTF
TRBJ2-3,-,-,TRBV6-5,TGTGCCAGCAGTTACTCGGGCCCAGAAAGGACGCAGTATTTT,CASSYSGPERTQYF
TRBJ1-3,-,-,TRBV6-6,TGTGCCAGCAGTTACCGGGGTGGTTCTGGAAACACCATATATTTT,CASSYRGGSGNTIYF
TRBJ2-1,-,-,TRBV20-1,TGCAGTGCTTCCACCCCGGGTGGAAGCTCCTACAATGAGCAGTTCTTC,CSASTPGGSSYNEQFF
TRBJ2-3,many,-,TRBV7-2,TGTGCCAGCAGCTCGGGACTTGCCGTGGATACGCAGTATTTT,CASSSGLAVDTQYF
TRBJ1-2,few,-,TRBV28,TGTGCCAGCAGACACGGCGGAGGATGGGAGGATGGCTACACCTTC,CASRHGGGWEDGYTF
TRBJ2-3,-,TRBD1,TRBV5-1,TGCGCCAGCAGTTCTCGGACAGGAGCTACAGATACGCAGTATTTT,CASSSRTGATDTQYF
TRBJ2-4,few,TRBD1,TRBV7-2,TGTGCCAGCAGCCCAAAGACAGGGGGTAACATTCAGTACTTC,CASSPKTGGNIQYF
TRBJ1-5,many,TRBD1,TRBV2,TGTGCCAGCAGCGGGGACAGGGATCAGCCCCAGCATTTT,CASSGDRDQPQHF
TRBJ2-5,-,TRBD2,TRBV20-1,TGCAGTGTAAAGAGCGGGGGGGGTTACAATGAGCAATACTTC,CSVKSGGGYNEQYF
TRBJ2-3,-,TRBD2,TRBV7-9,TGTGCCAGCAGCTTAGGTCTAGCGGGACATACGCAGTATTTT,CASSLGLAGHTQYF
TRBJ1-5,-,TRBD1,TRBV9,TGTGCCAGTGGACAGGGGGACAATCAGCCCCAGCATTTT,CASGQGDNQPQHF
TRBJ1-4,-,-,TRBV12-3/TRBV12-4,TGTGCCAGCAGCCGAGTCACGGGATGGGAAAAACTGTTTTTT,CASSRVTGWEKLFF
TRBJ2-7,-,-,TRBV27,TGTGCCAGCGGAGGGGGGTGCTCCTACGAGCAGTACTTC,CASGGGCSYEQYF
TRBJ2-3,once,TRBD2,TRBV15,TGTGCCACCAGCAGAGGGGGACTAGCGGGGAACGGTGATACGGAGTATTTT,CATSRGGLAGNGDTEYF
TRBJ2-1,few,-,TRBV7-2,TGTGCCAGCAGCCCGACCAGTCCCCCAACGTTCTTC,CASSPTSPPTFF
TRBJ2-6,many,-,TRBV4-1,TGTGCCAGCAGCCAAGCGTTAGTAGGGGCCAACGTCCTGACTTTC,CASSQALVGANVLTF